This is a list of T cell receptor beta chains from one sample in a study of T cell responses to AZD1222 COVID-19 vaccine. Generated by immunoSEQ multiplex PCR, the TCRdb table keeps only in-frame clones and is missing some. Among approximately 81,000 clones listed, 83% were seen once. The source material was peripheral blood, sampled 28 days after the second AZD1222 dose. Every receptor here comes from an adult who received the AZD1222 COVID-19 vaccine. Each CDR3 is given with its conserved first and last residue. The D gene is left open where the match is weak. Rows give clone size only sometimes, using once, few, many, or a class for an expanded clone.

V gene	J gene	CDR3 length	clone size	D gene	CDR3 protein	CDR3 DNA
TRBV7-9	TRBJ1-1	15	-	TRBD1	CASSPAGGINTEAFF	TGTGCCAGCAGCCCCGCAGGGGGAATAAACACTGAAGCTTTCTTT
TRBV2	TRBJ1-5	15	-	-	CASSELGGLGQPQHF	TGTGCCAGCAGTGAGTTGGGGGGCTTAGGTCAGCCCCAGCATTTT
TRBV19	TRBJ1-1	15	-	-	CASSSFTGRNTEAFF	TGTGCCAGTAGTAGCTTCACAGGGCGGAACACTGAAGCTTTCTTT
TRBV5-4	TRBJ1-2	13	-	TRBD1	CASSQRTGVGYTF	TGTGCCAGCAGCCAGAGGACAGGGGTTGGCTACACCTTC
TRBV5-1	TRBJ1-1	15	-	TRBD1	CASSWSGTENTEAFF	TGCGCCAGCAGCTGGTCCGGGACAGAGAACACTGAAGCTTTCTTT
TRBV5-5	TRBJ1-5	14	-	-	CASSLSGQNQPQHF	TGTGCCAGCAGCTTGTCGGGGCAGAATCAGCCCCAGCATTTT
TRBV4-2	TRBJ2-5	13	once	-	CASSQETQETQYF	TGTGCCAGCAGCCAAGAGACCCAAGAGACCCAGTACTTC
TRBV7-7	TRBJ2-5	17	-	TRBD2	CASSPGTSGAIQETQYF	TGTGCCAGCAGCCCCGGGACTAGCGGGGCCATCCAAGAGACCCAGTACTTC
TRBV9	TRBJ1-2	12	-	-	CASSMGEYGYTF	TGTGCCAGCAGCATGGGAGAGTATGGCTACACCTTC
TRBV3-1/TRBV3-2	TRBJ2-5	15	once	TRBD2	CASSQGSGSGETQYF	TGTGCCAGCAGCCAAGGTAGCGGGAGCGGGGAGACCCAGTACTTC
TRBV5-4	TRBJ2-7	15	-	-	CASSLEGGNLYEQYF	TGTGCCAGCAGCTTGGAAGGCGGGAACCTGTACGAGCAGTACTTC
TRBV4-1	TRBJ2-4	16	-	TRBD2	CASSPSGGPGKNIQYF	TGCGCCAGCAGCCCTTCGGGAGGGCCGGGCAAAAACATTCAGTACTTC
TRBV7-9	TRBJ1-2	14	-	-	CASSFLTGDYGYTF	TGTGCCAGCAGCTTTTTGACAGGAGACTATGGCTACACCTTC
TRBV11-2	TRBJ2-7	15	-	TRBD2	CASSLLGGSPVEQYF	TGTGCCAGCAGCTTATTGGGCGGGAGCCCTGTCGAGCAGTACTTC
TRBV7-2	TRBJ2-2	14	-	TRBD2	CASSISGSPGELFF	TGTGCCAGCAGCATAAGCGGGAGCCCCGGGGAGCTGTTTTTT
TRBV4-3	TRBJ2-1	14	-	-	CASSQARDINEQFF	TGCGCCAGCAGCCAAGCTAGGGACATCAATGAGCAGTTCTTC
TRBV6-6	TRBJ1-2	13	once	-	CASSYTGSYGYTF	TGTGCCAGCAGTTACACGGGTTCCTATGGCTACACCTTC